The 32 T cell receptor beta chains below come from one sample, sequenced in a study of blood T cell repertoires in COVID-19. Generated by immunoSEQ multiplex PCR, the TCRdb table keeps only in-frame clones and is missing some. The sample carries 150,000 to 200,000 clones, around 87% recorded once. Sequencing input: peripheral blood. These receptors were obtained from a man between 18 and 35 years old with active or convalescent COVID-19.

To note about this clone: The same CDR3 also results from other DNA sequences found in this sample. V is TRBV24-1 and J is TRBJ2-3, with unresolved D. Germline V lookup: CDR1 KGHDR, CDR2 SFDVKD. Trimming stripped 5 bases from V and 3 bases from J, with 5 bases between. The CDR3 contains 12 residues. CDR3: CATSGGTDTQYF. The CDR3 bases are TGTGCCACCAGTGGCGGAACAGATACGCAGTATTTT.

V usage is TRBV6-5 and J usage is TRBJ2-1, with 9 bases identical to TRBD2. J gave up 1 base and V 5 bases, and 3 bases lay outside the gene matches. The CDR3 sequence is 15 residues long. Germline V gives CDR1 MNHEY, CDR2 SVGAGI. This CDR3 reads CASSIAGESYNEQFF. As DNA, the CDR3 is TGTGCCAGCAGTATAGCGGGAGAATCCTACAATGAGCAGTTCTTC.

This CDR3 reads CASSLGNGELFF. The CDR3 DNA reads as TGCGCCAGCAGCTTGGGTAACGGGGAGCTGTTTTTT. This rearrangement joins TRBV5-1 to TRBJ2-2, with no clear D. Between the trimmed V and J ends, which lost 0 bases and 7 bases, there was a span of 4 bases. The CDR3 loop spans 12 amino acids. Per germline, CDR1 SGHRS and CDR2 YFSETQ.

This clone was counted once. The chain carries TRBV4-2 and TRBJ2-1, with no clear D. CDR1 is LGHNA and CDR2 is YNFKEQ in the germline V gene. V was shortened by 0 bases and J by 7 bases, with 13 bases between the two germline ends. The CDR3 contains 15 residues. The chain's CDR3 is CASSQELASLNEQFF. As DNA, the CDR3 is TGTGCCAGCAGCCAAGAGTTGGCTAGTTTGAATGAGCAGTTCTTC.

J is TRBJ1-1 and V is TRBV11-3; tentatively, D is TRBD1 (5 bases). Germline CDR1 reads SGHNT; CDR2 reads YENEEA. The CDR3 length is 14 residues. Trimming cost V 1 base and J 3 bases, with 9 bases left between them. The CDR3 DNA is TGTGCCAGCAGCTTAGGGACAAGAGACACTGAAGCTTTCTTT. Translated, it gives CASSLGTRDTEAFF.

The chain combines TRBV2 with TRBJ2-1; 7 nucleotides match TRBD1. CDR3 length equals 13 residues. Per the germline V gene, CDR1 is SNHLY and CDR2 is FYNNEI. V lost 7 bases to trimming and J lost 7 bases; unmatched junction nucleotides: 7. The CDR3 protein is CASTIQGMNEQFF. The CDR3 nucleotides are TGTGCCAGCACTATACAGGGGATGAATGAGCAGTTCTTC.

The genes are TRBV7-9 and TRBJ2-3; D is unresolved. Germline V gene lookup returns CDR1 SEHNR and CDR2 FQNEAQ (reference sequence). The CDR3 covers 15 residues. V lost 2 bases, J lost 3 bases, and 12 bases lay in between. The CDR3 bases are TGTGCCAGCAGCTTACTTCGCCCTAAGACAGATACGCAGTATTTT. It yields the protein CASSLLRPKTDTQYF.

The CDR3 coding sequence is TGCGCCAGCAGCTTGATTGGGACTAGCGGGTCTTGGAATGAGCAGTTCTTC. Its translation is CASSLIGTSGSWNEQFF. The V call is TRBV5-1, the J call TRBJ2-1; 12 bases are shared with TRBD2. Per germline, CDR1 SGHRS and CDR2 YFSETQ. Trimming at V came to 1 base and at J to 7 bases, leaving 9 bases not matched to a gene. This CDR3 comprises 17 residues.

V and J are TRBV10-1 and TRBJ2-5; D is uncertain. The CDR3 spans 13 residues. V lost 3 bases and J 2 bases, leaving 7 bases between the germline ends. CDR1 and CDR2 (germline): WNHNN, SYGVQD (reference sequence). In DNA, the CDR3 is TGCGCCAGCAGTGACCAGCGTCAAGAGACCCAGTACTTC. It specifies CASSDQRQETQYF.

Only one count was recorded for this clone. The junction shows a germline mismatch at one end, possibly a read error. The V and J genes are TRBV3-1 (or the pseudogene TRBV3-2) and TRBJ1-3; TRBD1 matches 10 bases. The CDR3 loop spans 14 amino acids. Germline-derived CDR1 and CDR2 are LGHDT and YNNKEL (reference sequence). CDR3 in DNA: TGTGCCAGCAGCCCCCGGGACAGGGGAAAAACCATATATTTT. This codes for CASSPRDRGKTIYF.

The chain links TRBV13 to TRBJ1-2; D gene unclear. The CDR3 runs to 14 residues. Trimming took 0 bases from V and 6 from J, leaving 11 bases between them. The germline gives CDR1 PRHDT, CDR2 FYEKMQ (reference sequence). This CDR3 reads CASSLGGVGDGYTF. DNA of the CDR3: TGTGCCAGCAGCTTAGGCGGGGTGGGAGATGGCTACACCTTC.

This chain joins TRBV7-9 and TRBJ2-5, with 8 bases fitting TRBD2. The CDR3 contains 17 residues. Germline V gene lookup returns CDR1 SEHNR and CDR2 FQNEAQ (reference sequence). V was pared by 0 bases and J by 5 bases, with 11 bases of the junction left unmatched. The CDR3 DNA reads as TGTGCCAGCAGCTTAGCTGCCGGAGCGGGAGTGTTGGAGACCCAGTACTTC. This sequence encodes CASSLAAGAGVLETQYF.

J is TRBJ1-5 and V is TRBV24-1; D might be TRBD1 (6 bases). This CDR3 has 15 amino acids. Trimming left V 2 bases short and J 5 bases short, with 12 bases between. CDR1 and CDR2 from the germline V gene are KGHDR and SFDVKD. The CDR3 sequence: CATSDSRTAYQPQHF. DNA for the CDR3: TGTGCCACCAGTGATTCGAGGACAGCTTATCAGCCCCAGCATTTT.

The CDR3 loop is CASSALSAGNTEAFF. The CDR3 region has the DNA TGTGCCAGCAGCGCCCTTTCAGCGGGGAACACTGAAGCTTTCTTT. V and J are TRBV9 and TRBJ1-1; D unclear. Germline V gene sequence: CDR1 SGDLS, CDR2 YYNGEE. The CDR3 totals 15 residues. With 3 bases removed from V and 1 base from J, the gap between germline ends came to 13 bases.

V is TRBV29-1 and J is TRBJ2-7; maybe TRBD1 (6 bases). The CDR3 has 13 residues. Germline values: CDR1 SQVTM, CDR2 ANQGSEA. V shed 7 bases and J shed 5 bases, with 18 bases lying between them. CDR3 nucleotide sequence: TGCAGCGCCGAGGGGGTTCAGGAGAACGAGCAGTACTTC. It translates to CSAEGVQENEQYF.

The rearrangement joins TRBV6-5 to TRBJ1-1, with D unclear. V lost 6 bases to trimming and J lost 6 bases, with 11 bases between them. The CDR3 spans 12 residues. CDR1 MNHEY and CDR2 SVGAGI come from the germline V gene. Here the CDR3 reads CASSSGVAEAFF. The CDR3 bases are TGTGCCAGCAGCTCCGGGGTGGCTGAAGCTTTCTTT.

The CDR3 sequence: CSAALAAPGSEQFF. The CDR3 coding sequence is TGCAGCGCTGCTCTAGCGGCCCCGGGCAGTGAGCAGTTCTTC. V gene TRBV29-1 combines with J gene TRBJ2-1, with 7 bases identical to TRBD2. V dropped 7 bases and J dropped 9; count of bases not matched to a gene: 15. There are 14 residues in the CDR3. The germline V gene encodes CDR1 SQVTM and CDR2 ANQGSEA.

The CDR3 loop is CASSPRVQGALFRQETQYF. As DNA, the CDR3 is TGTGCCAGCAGCCCAAGGGTCCAGGGGGCATTGTTCAGGCAAGAGACCCAGTACTTC. The chain recombines TRBV3-1 (or the pseudogene TRBV3-2) with TRBJ2-5; TRBD1 matches at 8 bases. In germline, CDR1 is LGHDT, CDR2 YNNKEL (reference sequence). V was pared by 4 bases and J by 2 bases, with 18 bases of the junction left unmatched. This CDR3 is 19 amino acids long.

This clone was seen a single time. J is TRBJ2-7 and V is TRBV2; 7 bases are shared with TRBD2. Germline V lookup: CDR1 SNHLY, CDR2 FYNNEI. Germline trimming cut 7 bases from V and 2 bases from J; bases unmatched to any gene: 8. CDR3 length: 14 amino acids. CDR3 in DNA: TGTGCCAGCAAGAGTAGCGGGTCAACCTACGAGCAGTACTTC. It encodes CASKSSGSTYEQYF.

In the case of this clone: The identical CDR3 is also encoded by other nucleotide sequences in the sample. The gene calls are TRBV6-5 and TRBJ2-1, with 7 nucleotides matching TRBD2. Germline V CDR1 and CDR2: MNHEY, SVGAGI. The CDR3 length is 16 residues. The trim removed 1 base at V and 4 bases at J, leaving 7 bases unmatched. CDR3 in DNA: TGTGCCAGCAGTTACTTGCCTAGCGGAACATACAATGAGCAGTTCTTC. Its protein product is CASSYLPSGTYNEQFF.

For the CDR3, the DNA is TGCGCCAGCAGCTCAGGGACTAGCCCGGCCACCGGGGAGCTGTTTTTT. Translated: CASSSGTSPATGELFF. J is TRBJ2-2 and V is TRBV5-1; 9 nucleotides match TRBD2. J was trimmed by 4 bases and V by 3 bases; bases with no gene match: 7. Germline lookup yields CDR1 SGHRS and CDR2 YFSETQ. The CDR3 spans 16 residues.

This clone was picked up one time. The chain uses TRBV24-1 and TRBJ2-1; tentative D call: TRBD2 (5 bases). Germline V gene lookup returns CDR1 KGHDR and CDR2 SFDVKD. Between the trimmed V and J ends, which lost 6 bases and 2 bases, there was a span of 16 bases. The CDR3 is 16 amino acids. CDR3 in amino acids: CATSPRAGKTYNEQFF. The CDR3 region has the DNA TGTGCCACCAGTCCCCGCGCCGGGAAAACCTACAATGAGCAGTTCTTC.

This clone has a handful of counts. The DNA of the CDR3 is TGTGCCAGCAGTTACCTAGGACAGGGGACCACTGAAGCTTTCTTT. Translating it yields CASSYLGQGTTEAFF. The chain links TRBV27 to TRBJ1-1; 9 bases line up with TRBD1. CDR1 is MNHEY, CDR2 SMNVEV, per germline (reference sequence). The CDR3 has 15 residues. With 4 bases clipped from V and 4 bases from J, the junction kept 7 bases outside the gene matches.

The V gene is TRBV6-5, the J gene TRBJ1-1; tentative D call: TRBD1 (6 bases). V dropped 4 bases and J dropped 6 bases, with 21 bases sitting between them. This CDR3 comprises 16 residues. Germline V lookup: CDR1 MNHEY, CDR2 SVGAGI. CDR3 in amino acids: CASSFRDKGYGAEAFF. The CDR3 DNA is TGTGCCAGCAGTTTCCGGGACAAGGGGTATGGCGCTGAAGCTTTCTTT.

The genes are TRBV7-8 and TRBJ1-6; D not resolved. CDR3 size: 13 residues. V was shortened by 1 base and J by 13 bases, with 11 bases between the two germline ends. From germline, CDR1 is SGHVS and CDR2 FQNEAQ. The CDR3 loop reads CASSLDFRMPLHF. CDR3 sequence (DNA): TGTGCCAGCAGCTTAGATTTCAGGATGCCCCTCCACTTT. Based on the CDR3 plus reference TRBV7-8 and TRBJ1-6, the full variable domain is GAGVSQSPRYKVAKRGQDVALRCDPISGHVSLFWYQQALGQGPEFLTYFQNEAQLDKSGLPSDRFFAERPEGSVSTLKIQRTQQEDSAVYLCASSLDFRMPLHFGNGTRLTVT.

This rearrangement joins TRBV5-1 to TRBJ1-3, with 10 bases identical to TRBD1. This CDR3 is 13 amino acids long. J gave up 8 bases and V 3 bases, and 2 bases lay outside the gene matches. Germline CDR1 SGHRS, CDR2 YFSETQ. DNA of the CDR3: TGCGCCAGCAGCTGGGACAGGGGTGACACCATATATTTT. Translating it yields CASSWDRGDTIYF.

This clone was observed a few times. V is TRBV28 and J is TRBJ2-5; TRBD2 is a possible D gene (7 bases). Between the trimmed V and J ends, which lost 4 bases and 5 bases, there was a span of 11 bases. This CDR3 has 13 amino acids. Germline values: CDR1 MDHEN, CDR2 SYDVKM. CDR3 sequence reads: CASSSRGRETQYF. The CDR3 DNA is TGTGCCAGCAGTTCGCGGGGGCGGGAGACCCAGTACTTC. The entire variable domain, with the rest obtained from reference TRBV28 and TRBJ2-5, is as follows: DVKVTQSSRYLVKRTGEKVFLECVQDMDHENMFWYRQDPGLGLRLIYFSYDVKMKEKGDIPEGYSVSREKKERFSLILESASTNQTSMYLCASSSRGRETQYFGPGTRLLVL.

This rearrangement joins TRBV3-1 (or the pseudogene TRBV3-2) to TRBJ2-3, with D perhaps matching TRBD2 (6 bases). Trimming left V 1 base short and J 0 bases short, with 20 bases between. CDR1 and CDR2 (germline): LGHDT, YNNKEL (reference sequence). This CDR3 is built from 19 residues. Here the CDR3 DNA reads TGTGCCAGCAGCCAAGGGACGATGGGGGGACCCAACAGCACAGATACGCAGTATTTT. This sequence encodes CASSQGTMGGPNSTDTQYF.

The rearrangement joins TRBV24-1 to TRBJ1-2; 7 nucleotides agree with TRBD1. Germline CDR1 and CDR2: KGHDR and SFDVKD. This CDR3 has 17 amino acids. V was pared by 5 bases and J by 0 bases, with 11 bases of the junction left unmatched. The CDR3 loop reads CATSGIRDSRTNYGYTF. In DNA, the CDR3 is TGTGCCACCAGTGGAATCCGGGACAGTAGAACTAACTATGGCTACACCTTC.

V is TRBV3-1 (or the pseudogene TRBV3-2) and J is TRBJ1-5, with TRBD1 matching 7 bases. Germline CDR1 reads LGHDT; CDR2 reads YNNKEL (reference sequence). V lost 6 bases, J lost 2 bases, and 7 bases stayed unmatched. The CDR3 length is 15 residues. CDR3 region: CASSQQGIGNQPQHF. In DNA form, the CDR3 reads TGTGCCAGCAGTCAACAGGGGATTGGCAATCAGCCCCAGCATTTT.

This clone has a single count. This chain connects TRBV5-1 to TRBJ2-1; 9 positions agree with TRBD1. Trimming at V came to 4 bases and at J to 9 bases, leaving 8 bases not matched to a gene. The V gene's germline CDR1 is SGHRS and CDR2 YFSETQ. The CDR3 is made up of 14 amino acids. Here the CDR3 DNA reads TGCGCCAGCAGCCCGGGGACAGGGAAAGGTGAGCAGTTCTTC. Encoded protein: CASSPGTGKGEQFF.

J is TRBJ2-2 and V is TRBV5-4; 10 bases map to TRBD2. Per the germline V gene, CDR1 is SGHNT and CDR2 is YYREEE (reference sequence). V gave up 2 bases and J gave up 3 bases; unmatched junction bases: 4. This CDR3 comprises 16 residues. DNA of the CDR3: TGTGCCAGCAGCTTCTCCGGGACTAGCGACACCGGGGAGCTGTTTTTT. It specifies CASSFSGTSDTGELFF.